One sample yielded the 5 T cell receptor beta chains listed below, sequenced in a study of cytomegalovirus exposure and HLA in healthy donors (dated by TCRdb to 2015 to 2018). The method was the immunoSEQ multiplex PCR assay. For the multiplex PCR, a mixture combining 60 forward primers for TCR Vbeta segments and 13 reverse primers for TCR Jbeta segments was used. TCRdb holds this immuneACCESS table with in-frame rearrangements only. Some clones are missing; in checked studies, unresolved V genes explain under half, and the rest has no known cause. The sample table holds about 190,000 clones, of which more than 85% were seen once. Approximately 1.7% of the sample is held by the ten biggest clonotypes. What was sequenced was PBMCs. These receptors were taken from a woman in her late teens or twenties in good health and CMV-seronegative.

The chain links TRBV9 to TRBJ1-1; no reliable D call. The V end lost 0 bases, the J end lost 4 bases, and 13 bases lay between the germline ends. CDR1 and CDR2 (germline): SGDLS, YYNGEE. The CDR3 has 15 residues. CDR3 nucleotides: TGTGCCAGCAGCGTAGCGGACTCCTGGGGCACTGAAGCTTTCTTT. Its translation: CASSVADSWGTEAFF.

The chain links TRBV11-2 to TRBJ2-1; 7 nucleotides agree with TRBD2. CDR1 is SGHAT, CDR2 FQNNGV, per germline. V lost 7 bases, J lost 7 bases, and 10 bases stayed unmatched. This CDR3 is 14 amino acids long. CDR3 amino acids: CASNSGWEGNEQFF. The CDR3 DNA is TGTGCCAGCAACTCTGGTTGGGAGGGGAATGAGCAGTTCTTC.

This sequence joins TRBV5-4 and TRBJ2-5; 8 bases match TRBD2. The germline gives CDR1 SGHNT, CDR2 YYREEE (reference sequence). The CDR3 totals 15 residues. Trimming cost V 1 base and J 4 bases; bases outside gene matches: 6. The CDR3 reads CASSLLSGSSETQYF. In DNA form, the CDR3 reads TGTGCCAGCAGCTTGCTAAGCGGGAGCTCAGAGACCCAGTACTTC.

Only one count was recorded for this clone. This chain joins TRBV15 and TRBJ1-5, with D perhaps matching TRBD1 (5 bases). V was trimmed by 0 bases and J by 0 bases, leaving 12 bases between them. The CDR3 contains 17 residues. Germline CDR1 and CDR2: LNHNV and YYDKDF (reference sequence). CDR3 DNA sequence: TGTGCCACCAGCAGAGATTGGGGCGGTGGTAGCAATCAGCCCCAGCATTTT. Amino acids: CATSRDWGGGSNQPQHF. Full variable domain (missing parts from reference TRBV15 and TRBJ1-5): DAMVIQNPRYQVTQFGKPVTLSCSQTLNHNVMYWYQQKSSQAPKLLFHYYDKDFNNEADTPDNFQSRRPNTSFCFLDIRSPGLGDTAMYLCATSRDWGGGSNQPQHFGDGTRLSIL.

This clone showed up just a few times. CDR3 coding DNA: TGTGCCAGCAGAGGACAGGGAAGAGGAAACACCATATATTTT. Translating gives CASRGQGRGNTIYF. This rearrangement joins TRBV6-5 to TRBJ1-3; 8 bases match TRBD1. The V gene end was trimmed by 6 bases and the J gene end by 4 bases; junction bases not matched to a gene: 5. CDR3 length equals 14 residues. Germline V gene sequence: CDR1 MNHEY, CDR2 SVGAGI.